This entry lists 27 T cell receptor beta chains sequenced from one sample in a study of shared clonotypes between healthy human individuals. TCRdb's copy holds only in-frame clones and misses some; the assay was immunoSEQ multiplex PCR. The table lists more than 1.2 million clones, approximately 98.5% of them singletons, with over 0.3% in the top ten. Sequencing was done on a sample of naive CD4+ T cells sorted from blood. Sample subset: CD45RA+ positively selected. These TCRs come from a man aged 25-40 years in good health.

This chain uses TRBV27 with TRBJ2-1; no firm D call. V shed 11 bases and J shed 9 bases, with 8 bases lying between them. From germline, CDR1 is MNHEY and CDR2 SMNVEV (reference sequence). The CDR3 contains 9 residues. CDR3 in amino acids: CAVGFEQFF. As DNA, the CDR3 is TGTGCCGTGGGGTTTGAGCAGTTCTTC.

In DNA form, the CDR3 reads TGCAGCGTTGTGGCAGGGGGAAGCGGGGAGCTGTTTTTT. This sequence encodes CSVVAGGSGELFF. The V gene is TRBV29-1, the J gene TRBJ2-2, with 7 bases identical to TRBD1. Germline-derived CDR1 and CDR2 are SQVTM and ANQGSEA. The CDR3 has 13 amino acids. Germline trimming cut 4 bases from V and 7 bases from J; bases unmatched to any gene: 6.

DNA for the CDR3: TGTGCCAGCAGTGAACACACTAGCGGTCTGGGGAATGAGCAGTTCTTC. Amino acid sequence: CASSEHTSGLGNEQFF. The rearrangement links TRBV6-4 to TRBJ2-1, with 8 bases lining up with TRBD2. Per the germline V gene, CDR1 is MRHNA and CDR2 is SNTAGT. Trimming cost V 3 bases and J 7 bases; bases outside gene matches: 11. This CDR3 has 16 amino acids.

The chain links TRBV2 to TRBJ2-1, with 13 bases identical to TRBD2. Per the germline V gene, CDR1 is SNHLY and CDR2 is FYNNEI. The CDR3 has 15 amino acids. J lost 8 bases, V lost 5 bases, and 6 bases had no gene match. CDR3 coding DNA: TGTGCCAGCAGTCTCGGGACTAGCGGGATTCATGAGCAGTTCTTC. Translated: CASSLGTSGIHEQFF.

The chain uses TRBV30 and TRBJ1-3; D unresolved. Deletions cut 0 bases from V and 1 base from J, with 10 bases between. The CDR3 runs 15 residues. From germline, CDR1 is GTSNPN and CDR2 SVGIG (reference sequence). CDR3 protein: CAWSVVRGSGNTIYF. The CDR3 nucleotides read TGTGCCTGGAGTGTAGTACGTGGTTCTGGAAACACCATATATTTT.

This clone was counted once. Other DNA sequences from this sample encode an identical CDR3 as well. The CDR3 loop is CASSSRRSYEQYF. CDR3 DNA: TGTGCCAGCAGCTCGAGACGGTCCTACGAGCAGTACTTC. The chain has TRBV5-4 and TRBJ2-7; unclear D gene. V shed 3 bases and J shed 1 base, with 8 bases lying between them. The germline V gene encodes CDR1 SGHNT and CDR2 YYREEE (reference sequence). The CDR3 consists of 13 residues.

Concerning this clone: Other nucleotide sequences from this sample produce the same CDR3. This chain links TRBV6-5 with TRBJ1-1, with D hard to call. This CDR3 is 14 amino acids long. Trimming took 0 bases from V and 0 from J, leaving 5 bases between them. CDR1 MNHEY and CDR2 SVGAGI come from the germline V gene. The CDR3 reads CASSYSGVNTEAFF. The CDR3 bases are TGTGCCAGCAGTTACTCCGGGGTGAACACTGAAGCTTTCTTT.

This chain connects TRBV19 to TRBJ2-5; D perhaps matches TRBD2 (6 bases). V was trimmed by 1 base and J by 0 bases, leaving 12 bases between them. Germline V gives CDR1 LNHDA, CDR2 SQIVND (reference sequence). The CDR3 runs 16 residues. DNA of the CDR3: TGTGCCAGTAGTATAGCTGCGGGCGGGGACCAAGAGACCCAGTACTTC. The encoded protein is CASSIAAGGDQETQYF.

The chain has TRBV6-1 and TRBJ2-1; TRBD2 agrees at 12 bases. With V trimmed by 6 bases and J by 6 bases, 3 bases remained unmatched. The CDR3 extends over 14 amino acids. Germline V gives CDR1 MNHNS, CDR2 SASEGT. The CDR3 loop reads CASRTSGSPNEQFF. The CDR3 DNA reads TGTGCCAGCAGGACTAGCGGGAGCCCCAATGAGCAGTTCTTC.

The V call is TRBV11-3, the J call TRBJ2-7, with a tentative D call TRBD2 (5 bases). The CDR3 runs 14 residues. The V gene lost 4 bases and the J gene lost 1 base, with 11 bases spanning the gap. CDR1 is SGHNT, CDR2 YENEEA, per germline. The CDR3, as DNA: TGTGCCAGCAGCTCGAGGGCCACATCCTACGAGCAGTACTTC. Translated, it gives CASSSRATSYEQYF.

The chain combines TRBV5-1 with TRBJ2-3; TRBD2 is a possible D gene (6 bases). The CDR3 has 18 residues. CDR1 and CDR2 from the germline V gene are SGHRS and YFSETQ. V was shortened by 4 bases and J by 0 bases, with 21 bases between the two germline ends. The CDR3 region is CASSAIGGDWYSTDTQYF. The CDR3 coding sequence is TGCGCCAGCAGCGCAATAGGAGGGGATTGGTATAGCACAGATACGCAGTATTTT.

A single count supports this clone. The chain combines TRBV7-9 with TRBJ2-7; TRBD1 agrees at 8 bases. V dropped 5 bases and J dropped 5; count of bases not matched to a gene: 8. This CDR3 contains 14 residues. The V gene's germline CDR1 is SEHNR and CDR2 FQNEAQ (reference sequence). The CDR3 region is CASSVTGTGDEQYF. The CDR3 bases are TGTGCCAGCAGCGTAACCGGGACAGGCGACGAGCAGTACTTC.

The sample holds one count of this clone. A read error may account for a junction end that differs from germline. The chain joins TRBV7-7 to TRBJ2-3; D tentatively reads TRBD1 or TRBD2 (5 bases each). This CDR3 has 17 residues. Germline V gene data show CDR1 as SSHAT and CDR2 as FNYEAQ (reference sequence). Here the CDR3 DNA reads TGTGCTAGCAGCCTACGGGGCTCCCCGACCACAGCAGATACGCAGTATTTT. Its protein product is CASSLRGSPTTADTQYF.

Turning to this clone: The sample contains more than one DNA sequence encoding this CDR3. This chain connects TRBV9 to TRBJ2-5; D may be TRBD1 or TRBD2 (6 bases each). V dropped 2 bases and J dropped 3 bases, with 11 bases sitting between them. Per germline, CDR1 SGDLS and CDR2 YYNGEE. The length of the CDR3 is 14 residues. The CDR3 region has the DNA TGTGCCAGCAGCGTCGGGGGCGGGAAAGAGACCCAGTACTTC. Residues: CASSVGGGKETQYF.

This sequence joins TRBV5-1 and TRBJ1-1; TRBD1 agrees at 11 bases. Looked up from germline, CDR1 is SGHRS and CDR2 is YFSETQ. There are 16 residues in the CDR3. V trimming: 4 bases; J trimming: 1 base; junction bases outside the gene matches: 6. The CDR3 here is CASSRGQGATNTEAFF. In nucleotides, the CDR3 is TGCGCCAGCAGCCGAGGACAGGGGGCTACGAACACTGAAGCTTTCTTT.

CDR3 sequence: CASSPITVSGRRGYNEQFF. The CDR3 nucleotides are TGTGCCAGCTCACCAATAACCGTAAGCGGGAGGAGGGGGTACAATGAGCAGTTCTTC. V is TRBV18 and J is TRBJ2-1; TRBD2 matches 9 bases. This CDR3 contains 19 residues. With V trimmed by 2 bases and J by 4 bases, 15 bases remained unmatched. The V gene's germline CDR1 is KGHSH and CDR2 LQKENI.

The chain combines TRBV9 with TRBJ2-3; TRBD2 is a possible D gene (6 bases). The V end was cut by 1 base, the J end by 5 bases, with 11 bases between. The CDR3 is 14 amino acids. CDR1 is SGDLS and CDR2 is YYNGEE in the germline V gene. CDR3 residues: CASSVTWGEDTQYF. As DNA, the CDR3 is TGTGCCAGCAGCGTAACCTGGGGGGAAGATACGCAGTATTTT. Full variable domain (rest looked up from reference TRBV9 and TRBJ2-3): DSGVTQTPKHLITATGQRVTLRCSPRSGDLSVYWYQQSLDQGLQFLIQYYNGEERAKGNILERFSAQQFPDLHSELNLSSLELGDSALYFCASSVTWGEDTQYFGPGTRLTVL.

This rearrangement joins TRBV5-4 to TRBJ1-4; D gene ambiguous. There are 15 residues in the CDR3. Per germline, CDR1 SGHNT and CDR2 YYREEE (reference sequence). V lost 0 bases and J 0 bases, leaving 6 bases between the germline ends. The CDR3 sequence is CASSLGAATNEKLFF. CDR3 nucleotide sequence: TGTGCCAGCAGCTTGGGGGCTGCAACTAATGAAAAACTGTTTTTT. The full variable domain, in which reference TRBV5-4 and TRBJ1-4 provide the parts outside the CDR3, is ETGVTQSPTHLIKTRGQQVTLRCSSQSGHNTVSWYQQALGQGPQFIFQYYREEENGRGNFPPRFSGLQFPNYSSELNVNALELDDSALYLCASSLGAATNEKLFFGSGTQLSVL.

The chain carries TRBV13 and TRBJ2-7, with D possibly being TRBD1 (6 bases). Per the germline V gene, CDR1 is PRHDT and CDR2 is FYEKMQ (reference sequence). The CDR3 sequence is 13 residues long. The V gene lost 5 bases and the J gene lost 9 bases, with 17 bases spanning the gap. CDR3 in amino acids: CASSRTGTSGQYF. The CDR3 region has the DNA TGTGCCAGCAGCAGAACAGGGACATCCGGGCAGTACTTC.

The CDR3 sequence: CASSRFGAVTNEQFF. The CDR3, as DNA: TGTGCCAGCAGTCGGTTTGGGGCAGTCACCAATGAGCAGTTCTTC. V gene TRBV7-3 combines with J gene TRBJ2-1, with D perhaps TRBD1 (5 bases). CDR3 length: 15 amino acids. With 6 bases removed from V and 6 bases from J, the gap between germline ends came to 18 bases. In germline, CDR1 is SGHTA, CDR2 FQGTGA.

The J gene is TRBJ1-1, the V gene TRBV6-6, with D perhaps TRBD1 (6 bases). The CDR3 has 12 residues. Germline CDR1 MNHNY, CDR2 SVGAGI (reference sequence). V lost 3 bases, J lost 11 bases, and 13 bases lay in between. Here the CDR3 reads CASSYMRGNAFF. The DNA of the CDR3 is TGTGCCAGCAGTTATATGAGGGGGAATGCTTTCTTT.

The J gene is TRBJ2-5, the V gene TRBV13; 11 bases agree with TRBD1. Germline V lookup: CDR1 PRHDT, CDR2 FYEKMQ (reference sequence). The CDR3 consists of 15 residues. V lost 5 bases to trimming and J lost 5 bases; unmatched junction nucleotides: 7. CDR3 in DNA: TGTGCCAGCAGCCTTGGGACAGGGGGTGGGGAGACCCAGTACTTC. Encoded protein: CASSLGTGGGETQYF.

V usage is TRBV29-1 and J usage is TRBJ2-2, with D perhaps matching TRBD2 (6 bases). Trimming cost V 7 bases and J 3 bases, with 18 bases left between them. Germline V CDR1 and CDR2: SQVTM, ANQGSEA. CDR3 size: 15 residues. The CDR3 bases are TGCAGCGCCCTATCGGGACGGGAGTACACCGGGGAGCTGTTTTTT. Protein sequence: CSALSGREYTGELFF.

The CDR3 region is CASSETGRIYNEQFF. The CDR3 DNA reads TGTGCCAGCAGTGAGACGGGACGGATCTACAATGAGCAGTTCTTC. This chain links TRBV25-1 with TRBJ2-1; perhaps D is TRBD1 or TRBD2 (5 bases each). Trimming stripped 3 bases from V and 3 bases from J, with 12 bases between. The CDR3 has 15 residues. Germline-derived CDR1 and CDR2 are MGHDK and SYGVNS. Together with reference TRBV25-1 and TRBJ2-1, the CDR3 gives the full variable domain: EADIYQTPRYLVIGTGKKITLECSQTMGHDKMYWYQQDPGMELHLIHYSYGVNSTEKGDLSSESTVSRIRTEHFPLTLESARPSHTSQYLCASSETGRIYNEQFFGPGTRLTVL.

The CDR3 protein is CASRGTRDAHEQYF. The CDR3 nucleotides read TGTGCCAGCAGAGGCACCAGGGACGCACACGAGCAGTACTTC. The chain has TRBV6-4 and TRBJ2-7; D tentatively reads TRBD1 or TRBD2 (5 bases each). Trimming took 6 bases from V and 5 from J, leaving 17 bases between them. The CDR3 sequence is 14 residues long. Germline values: CDR1 MRHNA, CDR2 SNTAGT.

This chain connects TRBV6-5 to TRBJ2-1, with D perhaps assigned TRBD1 or TRBD2 (5 bases each). V was pared by 6 bases and J by 15 bases, with 15 bases between. Germline values: CDR1 MNHEY, CDR2 SVGAGI. The CDR3 is 11 residues long. CDR3 loop: CASSGAGLVFF. In DNA form, the CDR3 reads TGTGCCAGCAGCGGGGCGGGTTTGGTGTTCTTC.

The chain employs TRBV28 and TRBJ2-7; D perhaps matches TRBD2 (5 bases). Trimming shortened V by 7 bases and J by 7 bases, and 14 bases separated the two germline ends. The CDR3 has 12 residues. In germline, CDR1 is MDHEN, CDR2 SYDVKM. The CDR3 sequence: CASKLSPGEQYF. In nucleotides, the CDR3 is TGTGCCAGCAAGCTATCGCCGGGGGAGCAGTACTTC.